This TCR beta chain was recovered during a study of blood T cell repertoires in COVID-19. About the research overall: There were acute and convalescent COVID-19 samples, and they came from the United States, Italy and Spain. PBMCs, B-cell-depleted T cells, or T cells were the source of the cDNA or gDNA that made up the material.

Original analysis: Researchers report that nucleated cell counts were estimated from reference gene primer amplification. Profiled with immunoSEQ multiplex PCR; TCRdb holds only in-frame clones, not every one. The DNA was the basis for D and trimming; V, J and clone size are from that table. The sample records about 390,000 clones, approximately 89% being singletons. This clone appeared a few times. The V and J ends lost 5 bases and 3 bases, in that order; junction bases with no gene match: 9. Per germline, CDR1 SGHVS and CDR2 FQNEAQ. The CDR3 spans 15 residues. Enrollment of patients from Seattle took place during active infection, with longitudinal follow-up.

The specimen sequenced was peripheral blood. The chain employs TRBV7-8 and TRBJ2-7; 8 bases are a match to TRBD2. The TCR comes from an older woman with COVID-19, enrolled during active disease. CDR3 DNA sequence: TGTGCCAGCAGCCGGGCGGCGGGGGGTTTCTACGAGCAGTACTTC. Protein sequence: CASSRAAGGFYEQYF.